Presented here are 30 T cell receptor beta chains from one specimen sequenced in a study of cytomegalovirus exposure and HLA in healthy donors. Using immunoSEQ multiplex PCR, the repertoire was profiled, and TCRdb retains in-frame clones only, with some absent. The sample has over 150,000 clones; 65% to 90% are singletons. Sample: PBMCs. The receptors here all came from a woman in her 30s in good health and CMV-seropositive.

This clone was found once. The rearrangement uses TRBV6-6 and TRBJ2-1; weak D call: TRBD2 (6 bases). The V gene lost 9 bases and the J gene lost 6 bases, with 21 bases spanning the gap. Germline assignment: CDR1 MNHNY and CDR2 SVGAGI (reference sequence). The CDR3 has 15 residues. The DNA for the CDR3 is TGTGCCAGTAGTACGGGGAGGCGGTTTGGCAATGAGCAGTTCTTC. Translating gives CASSTGRRFGNEQFF.

For this clone: Other DNA variants within this sample encode the same CDR3. The chain has TRBV28 and TRBJ2-7, with D uncertain. V was clipped by 6 bases and J by 4 bases, with 7 bases between them. The CDR3 covers 11 residues. The germline V gene encodes CDR1 MDHEN and CDR2 SYDVKM. This chain's CDR3 is CASRSTYEQYF. The CDR3 DNA sequence: TGTGCCAGCAGATCTACTTACGAGCAGTACTTC.

The J gene is TRBJ1-5, the V gene TRBV25-1; TRBD1 might be the D (6 bases). This CDR3 has 14 residues. V shed 5 bases and J shed 4 bases, with 12 bases lying between them. Germline lookup yields CDR1 MGHDK and CDR2 SYGVNS. The CDR3 loop reads CASSSGTPNQPQHF. The DNA of the CDR3 is TGTGCCAGCAGTTCCGGGACACCAAATCAGCCCCAGCATTTT.

The V call is TRBV19, the J call TRBJ1-2; possible D gene TRBD1, 6 bases. Looked up from germline, CDR1 is LNHDA and CDR2 is SQIVND (reference sequence). The CDR3 extends over 14 amino acids. Trimming shortened V by 5 bases and J by 13 bases, and 23 bases separated the two germline ends. CDR3 protein: CASSHFWDNHNGTF. The CDR3 DNA reads TGTGCCAGTAGTCATTTCTGGGACAACCATAATGGCACCTTC.

This clone was observed a few times. The chain recombines TRBV6-5 with TRBJ2-7, with D possibly being TRBD1 (5 bases). CDR1 is MNHEY, CDR2 SVGAGI, per germline. V lost 7 bases and J lost 3, with 16 bases in between. The CDR3 covers 14 residues. This CDR3 reads CASTTDQGGYEQYF. The CDR3 DNA is TGTGCCAGCACTACTGACCAGGGCGGCTACGAGCAGTACTTC.

This chain connects TRBV6-1 to TRBJ1-4; D not certain. The germline gives CDR1 MNHNS, CDR2 SASEGT. The CDR3 is 12 residues long. Trimming removed 2 bases from V and 13 bases from J, with 11 bases in between. CDR3 sequence (DNA): TGTGCCAGCAGTGAACCGGGAAAGAGACTGTTTTTT. Translated, it gives CASSEPGKRLFF.

The rearrangement links TRBV7-2 to TRBJ1-2; 7 nucleotides agree with TRBD1. This CDR3 spans 13 amino acids. V shed 5 bases and J 8 bases; nucleotides not matched to a gene: 8. Germline V lookup: CDR1 SGHTA, CDR2 FQGNSA. The CDR3 loop reads CASSQDRSGGYTF. The DNA for the CDR3 is TGTGCCAGCAGCCAGGACAGGTCCGGGGGCTACACCTTC.

The table lists this clone with a count of one. This chain uses TRBV6-1 with TRBJ1-1, with D perhaps TRBD1 (5 bases). The germline V gene has CDR1 MNHNS and CDR2 SASEGT. Between the trimmed V and J ends, which lost 6 bases and 1 base, there was a span of 9 bases. The length of the CDR3 is 13 residues. The CDR3 DNA sequence: TGTGCCAGCAGCCGACAGACGAACACTGAAGCTTTCTTT. Protein sequence: CASSRQTNTEAFF.

V and J are TRBV18 and TRBJ2-2; D is perhaps TRBD1 (6 bases). The CDR3 is 14 residues long. Germline CDR1 and CDR2: KGHSH and LQKENI. The germline V and J ends were trimmed by 8 bases and 1 base, with 11 bases remaining between them. CDR3 DNA sequence: TGTGCCAGCGCGGTGGACAGGAACACCGGGGAGCTGTTTTTT. This sequence encodes CASAVDRNTGELFF.

The CDR3 bases are TGTGCCAGCAGTTCCCGGGGGGCGCAGTATTTT. Its protein product is CASSSRGAQYF. The chain recombines TRBV28 with TRBJ2-3; 7 nucleotides match TRBD2. The CDR3 runs to 11 residues. The trim removed 4 bases at V and 10 bases at J, leaving 2 bases unmatched. CDR1 is MDHEN, CDR2 SYDVKM, per germline. Supplemented by reference TRBV28 and TRBJ2-3, the full variable domain reads DVKVTQSSRYLVKRTGEKVFLECVQDMDHENMFWYRQDPGLGLRLIYFSYDVKMKEKGDIPEGYSVSREKKERFSLILESASTNQTSMYLCASSSRGAQYFGPGTRLTVL.

The table lists this clone with a count of one. This sequence joins TRBV19 and TRBJ1-2; D is unresolved. Germline lookup yields CDR1 LNHDA and CDR2 SQIVND (reference sequence). Trimming shortened V by 11 bases and J by 4 bases, and 11 bases separated the two germline ends. There are 11 residues in the CDR3. Here the CDR3 DNA reads TGTGCCGGCGGGAGCCCCTATGGCTACACCTTC. Amino acids: CAGGSPYGYTF.

The chain recombines TRBV2 with TRBJ2-1; D ambiguous. Germline assignment: CDR1 SNHLY and CDR2 FYNNEI. The CDR3 length is 14 residues. V was clipped by 7 bases and J by 0 bases, with 10 bases between them. CDR3 amino acids: CASTIMSSYNEQFF. CDR3 DNA: TGTGCCAGCACAATCATGAGCTCCTACAATGAGCAGTTCTTC.

The genes are TRBV4-1 and TRBJ1-5; 9 positions agree with TRBD1. CDR1 is MGHRA and CDR2 is YSYEKL in the germline V gene. V was clipped by 0 bases and J by 5 bases; unmatched bases: 5. The CDR3 extends over 16 amino acids. This CDR3 reads CASSQEGQGKYQPQHF. The CDR3 nucleotides read TGCGCCAGCAGCCAAGAGGGACAGGGTAAATATCAGCCCCAGCATTTT.

The rearrangement links TRBV27 to TRBJ1-1, with 8 bases that match TRBD1. The junction had 6 bases not matched to a gene; V was cut back by 5 bases and J by 7 bases. The CDR3 loop spans 13 amino acids. Germline-derived CDR1 and CDR2 are MNHEY and SMNVEV (reference sequence). The CDR3 sequence: CASSKQGVGEAFF. The CDR3 DNA reads as TGTGCCAGCAGTAAACAGGGGGTTGGTGAAGCTTTCTTT.

The gene calls are TRBV27 and TRBJ2-3; D might be TRBD2 (5 bases). This CDR3 has 16 residues. Trimming took 8 bases from V and 6 from J, leaving 24 bases between them. Germline V lookup: CDR1 MNHEY, CDR2 SMNVEV (reference sequence). The CDR3 loop is CASSIEGATSFDTQYF. The CDR3 DNA follows: TGTGCCAGCTCTATAGAGGGTGCCACCTCGTTCGATACGCAGTATTTT.

This clone came up a few times. J is TRBJ1-2 and V is TRBV2; D is perhaps TRBD1 (5 bases). The CDR3 consists of 14 residues. V lost 4 bases, J lost 5 bases, and 14 bases lay in between. Germline CDR1 is SNHLY and CDR2 is FYNNEI. The CDR3 spells CASSVTQALYGYTF. CDR3 nucleotide sequence: TGTGCCAGCAGTGTAACACAGGCCCTTTATGGCTACACCTTC.

V gene TRBV7-9 combines with J gene TRBJ1-2; 10 bases are a match to TRBD1. This CDR3 is 16 amino acids long. Germline V gives CDR1 SEHNR, CDR2 FQNEAQ (reference sequence). V lost 5 bases, J lost 8 bases, and 14 bases stayed unmatched. The CDR3 sequence is CASSPREGQGFWGYTF. The DNA for the CDR3 is TGTGCCAGCAGCCCCCGGGAGGGACAGGGGTTTTGGGGCTACACCTTC.

This chain connects TRBV29-1 to TRBJ1-2; tentative D call: TRBD1 (6 bases). Germline loops: CDR1 SQVTM, CDR2 ANQGSEA. The length of the CDR3 is 14 residues. Trimming removed 3 bases from V and 1 base from J, with 12 bases in between. CDR3 coding DNA: TGCAGCGTTGAGGGGGCCGTCATTAACTATGGCTACACCTTC. Residues: CSVEGAVINYGYTF.

V is TRBV6-5 and J is TRBJ1-1, with 9 bases aligning to TRBD1. The J segment lost 6 bases and the V segment lost 5 bases, leaving 10 bases of the junction unmatched. This CDR3 region has 15 residues. In germline, CDR1 is MNHEY, CDR2 SVGAGI. Here the CDR3 DNA reads TGTGCCAGCAGTCGACCGGGACAGGGAAGGGCTGAAGCTTTCTTT. This encodes CASSRPGQGRAEAFF.

The rearrangement joins TRBV5-1 to TRBJ1-1, with D hard to call. The CDR3 covers 16 residues. V was shortened by 4 bases and J by 1 base, with 17 bases between the two germline ends. Germline V gene lookup returns CDR1 SGHRS and CDR2 YFSETQ. CDR3 DNA: TGCGCCAGCAGCGGGCGGGAGGATATAGCGAACACTGAAGCTTTCTTT. Amino acid sequence: CASSGREDIANTEAFF.

Written as DNA, the CDR3 is TGTGCCAGCAGCCCGTGGACAGGTGCGGCCAACGTCCTGACTTTC. Protein sequence: CASSPWTGAANVLTF. The chain combines TRBV27 with TRBJ2-6; 7 bases are shared with TRBD1. Unmatched junction bases numbered 8, after V lost 6 bases and J lost 6 bases. The V gene's germline CDR1 is MNHEY and CDR2 SMNVEV (reference sequence). The CDR3 spans 15 residues.

The chain couples TRBV19 to TRBJ2-1; maybe TRBD2 (6 bases). The CDR3 spans 16 residues. Germline CDR1 and CDR2: LNHDA and SQIVND (reference sequence). The V and J ends lost 1 base and 2 bases respectively, with 12 bases between them. The CDR3 bases are TGTGCCAGTAGTATAGTCTCCGGGAGTACCTACAATGAGCAGTTCTTC. This encodes CASSIVSGSTYNEQFF.

CDR3 in amino acids: CASSIVGRSSYNEQFF. DNA of the CDR3: TGTGCCAGTAGTATAGTTGGGAGGAGCTCCTACAATGAGCAGTTCTTC. This chain connects TRBV19 to TRBJ2-1; D perhaps matches TRBD2 (6 bases). The CDR3 is made up of 16 amino acids. Per germline, CDR1 LNHDA and CDR2 SQIVND (reference sequence). Trimming removed 1 base at V and 0 bases at J, with 10 bases between. The full variable domain, completed using reference TRBV19 and TRBJ2-1, is DGGITQSPKYLFRKEGQNVTLSCEQNLNHDAMYWYRQDPGQGLRLIYYSQIVNDFQKGDIAEGYSVSREKKESFPLTVTSAQKNPTAFYLCASSIVGRSSYNEQFFGPGTRLTVL.

The chain employs TRBV27 and TRBJ1-2; 7 bases are a match to TRBD1. The CDR3 sequence is 13 residues long. Trimming cost V 6 bases and J 3 bases; bases outside gene matches: 4. CDR1 is MNHEY, CDR2 SMNVEV, per germline (reference sequence). In DNA, the CDR3 is TGTGCCAGCAGCTTACAGGGGCACTATGGCTACACCTTC. The encoded protein is CASSLQGHYGYTF.

The rearrangement joins TRBV5-1 to TRBJ2-3; the D gene is possibly TRBD2 (6 bases). V was cut by 0 bases and J by 6 bases, with 8 bases left in between. The germline V gene encodes CDR1 SGHRS and CDR2 YFSETQ. This CDR3 contains 13 residues. CDR3 protein: CASSLGRVDTQYF. For the CDR3, the DNA is TGCGCCAGCAGCTTGGGGAGGGTGGATACGCAGTATTTT.

This rearrangement joins TRBV7-9 to TRBJ1-2, with 7 bases lining up with TRBD1. After removal of 5 bases from V and 7 bases from J, the junction contained 4 bases not matched to a gene. The CDR3 has 12 residues. Per the germline V gene, CDR1 is SEHNR and CDR2 is FQNEAQ (reference sequence). CDR3 sequence reads: CASSHPGGGYTF. The CDR3 nucleotides read TGTGCCAGCAGCCATCCAGGGGGTGGCTACACCTTC.

Points on this clone: The sample carries other DNA sequences with the same CDR3. The rearrangement uses TRBV19 and TRBJ1-5; TRBD1 agrees at 8 bases. The CDR3 is made up of 15 amino acids. From germline, CDR1 is LNHDA and CDR2 SQIVND (reference sequence). Trimming cost V 6 bases and J 2 bases; bases outside gene matches: 6. CDR3 in DNA: TGTGCCAGTAGAACCGGACAGGGCCGCAATCAGCCCCAGCATTTT. Translation gives CASRTGQGRNQPQHF.

The chain employs TRBV6-1 and TRBJ2-7, with a possible D match to TRBD2 (6 bases). The germline V gene encodes CDR1 MNHNS and CDR2 SASEGT. This CDR3 spans 11 amino acids. The germline V and J ends were trimmed by 10 bases and 2 bases, with 9 bases remaining between them. CDR3 in amino acids: CATRGTYEQYF. The DNA of the CDR3 is TGTGCCACTCGGGGGACCTACGAGCAGTACTTC.

This clone has a single count. This chain joins TRBV27 and TRBJ2-1; D might be TRBD1 (6 bases). Germline V gene data show CDR1 as MNHEY and CDR2 as SMNVEV (reference sequence). The CDR3 totals 11 residues. V lost 4 bases, J lost 10 bases, and 8 bases lay in between. The CDR3, as DNA: TGTGCCAGCAGTTCCCAGGGGGAGCAGTTCTTC. Translated, it gives CASSSQGEQFF.

CDR3 in DNA: TGTGCCAGCTTAAGGGACAGGGGTACCGAGACCCAGTACTTC. Translation: CASLRDRGTETQYF. The chain carries TRBV18 and TRBJ2-5; 10 bases match TRBD1. CDR3 length: 14 amino acids. Trimming took 7 bases from V and 5 from J; bases not matched to a gene: 7. The germline CDR1 and CDR2 sequences are KGHSH and LQKENI. The full variable domain, its missing parts supplied by reference TRBV18 and TRBJ2-5, is NAGVMQNPRHLVRRRGQEARLRCSPMKGHSHVYWYRQLPEEGLKFMVYLQKENIIDESGMPKERFSAEFPKEGPSILRIQQVVRGDSAAYFCASLRDRGTETQYFGPGTRLLVL.